This entry describes one T cell receptor beta chain. The antigen is unknown. Germline values: CDR1 SGHRS, CDR2 YFSETQ. Trimming left V 3 bases short and J 4 bases short, with 14 bases between. CDR3 length: 15 amino acids. This record belongs to a study of blood T cells in healthy people across ages. Findings of the study overall: With naive T cell percentage, TCR beta diversity showed a strong correlation. It was not known whether donors were CMV positive (a possible confounder of expanded clonotype changes).

Using a J-beta primer mix together with a sample-barcoded 5' primer, a second PCR was run for roughly 6 to 11 cycles. The yield of each sample was at least 3 million CDR3-containing paired-end reads. TCRdb used MiXCR to reprocess the 5' RACE reads, holding one entry per CDR3 protein. The sample lists about 720,000 distinct CDR3 sequences, about a fifth seen once, with about 22% in the top ten. The sequence derives from a man aged 65 to 85 in good health. Input material: blood. V is TRBV5-1 and J is TRBJ2-1, with a weak D call TRBD1 (6 bases). The CDR3 is CASSSDRKLYNEQFF. The CDR3 DNA reads as TGCGCCAGCAGCTCCGACAGGAAATTATACAATGAGCAGTTCTTC.